This T cell receptor (beta chain) derives from a study of T-cell reconstitution after alpha-beta-depleted transplantation in children. Findings and limits, study-wide: Once a year had passed after transplant, T-cell counts and diversity came mostly from newly produced T cells.

Unique molecular identifiers featured in how the TCRbeta library was prepared. TCRdb reanalysed the PCR reads using MiXCR and keeps one entry per CDR3 protein. Here the sample spans hundreds of thousands of distinct CDR3 sequences, around 16% being singletons. The CDR3 consists of 13 residues. Trimming stripped 4 bases from V and 4 bases from J, with 11 bases between. From germline, CDR1 is SGHVS and CDR2 FNYEAQ. To note about this clonotype: The antigen is not known.

This clonotype was obtained from a boy younger than two who had a stem cell transplant for Wiskott-Aldrich syndrome, so the T cells may come from the graft donor. The chain couples TRBV7-6 to TRBJ2-7; D tentatively reads TRBD1 or TRBD2 (6 bases each). Sequencing was performed on PBMCs, mostly from graft donor cells, taken 360 days after TCRalphabeta/CD19-depleted stem cell transplant. The chain's CDR3 is CASSSTGLYEQYF. The CDR3 DNA follows: TGTGCCAGCAGCTCGACAGGACTATACGAGCAGTACTTC. The full variable domain, with the rest looked up from reference TRBV7-6 and TRBJ2-7, is GAGVSQSPRYKVTKRGQDVALRCDPISGHVSLYWYRQALGQGPEFLTYFNYEAQQDKSGLPNDRFSAERPEGSISTLTIQRTEQRDSAMYRCASSSTGLYEQYFGPGTRLTVT.